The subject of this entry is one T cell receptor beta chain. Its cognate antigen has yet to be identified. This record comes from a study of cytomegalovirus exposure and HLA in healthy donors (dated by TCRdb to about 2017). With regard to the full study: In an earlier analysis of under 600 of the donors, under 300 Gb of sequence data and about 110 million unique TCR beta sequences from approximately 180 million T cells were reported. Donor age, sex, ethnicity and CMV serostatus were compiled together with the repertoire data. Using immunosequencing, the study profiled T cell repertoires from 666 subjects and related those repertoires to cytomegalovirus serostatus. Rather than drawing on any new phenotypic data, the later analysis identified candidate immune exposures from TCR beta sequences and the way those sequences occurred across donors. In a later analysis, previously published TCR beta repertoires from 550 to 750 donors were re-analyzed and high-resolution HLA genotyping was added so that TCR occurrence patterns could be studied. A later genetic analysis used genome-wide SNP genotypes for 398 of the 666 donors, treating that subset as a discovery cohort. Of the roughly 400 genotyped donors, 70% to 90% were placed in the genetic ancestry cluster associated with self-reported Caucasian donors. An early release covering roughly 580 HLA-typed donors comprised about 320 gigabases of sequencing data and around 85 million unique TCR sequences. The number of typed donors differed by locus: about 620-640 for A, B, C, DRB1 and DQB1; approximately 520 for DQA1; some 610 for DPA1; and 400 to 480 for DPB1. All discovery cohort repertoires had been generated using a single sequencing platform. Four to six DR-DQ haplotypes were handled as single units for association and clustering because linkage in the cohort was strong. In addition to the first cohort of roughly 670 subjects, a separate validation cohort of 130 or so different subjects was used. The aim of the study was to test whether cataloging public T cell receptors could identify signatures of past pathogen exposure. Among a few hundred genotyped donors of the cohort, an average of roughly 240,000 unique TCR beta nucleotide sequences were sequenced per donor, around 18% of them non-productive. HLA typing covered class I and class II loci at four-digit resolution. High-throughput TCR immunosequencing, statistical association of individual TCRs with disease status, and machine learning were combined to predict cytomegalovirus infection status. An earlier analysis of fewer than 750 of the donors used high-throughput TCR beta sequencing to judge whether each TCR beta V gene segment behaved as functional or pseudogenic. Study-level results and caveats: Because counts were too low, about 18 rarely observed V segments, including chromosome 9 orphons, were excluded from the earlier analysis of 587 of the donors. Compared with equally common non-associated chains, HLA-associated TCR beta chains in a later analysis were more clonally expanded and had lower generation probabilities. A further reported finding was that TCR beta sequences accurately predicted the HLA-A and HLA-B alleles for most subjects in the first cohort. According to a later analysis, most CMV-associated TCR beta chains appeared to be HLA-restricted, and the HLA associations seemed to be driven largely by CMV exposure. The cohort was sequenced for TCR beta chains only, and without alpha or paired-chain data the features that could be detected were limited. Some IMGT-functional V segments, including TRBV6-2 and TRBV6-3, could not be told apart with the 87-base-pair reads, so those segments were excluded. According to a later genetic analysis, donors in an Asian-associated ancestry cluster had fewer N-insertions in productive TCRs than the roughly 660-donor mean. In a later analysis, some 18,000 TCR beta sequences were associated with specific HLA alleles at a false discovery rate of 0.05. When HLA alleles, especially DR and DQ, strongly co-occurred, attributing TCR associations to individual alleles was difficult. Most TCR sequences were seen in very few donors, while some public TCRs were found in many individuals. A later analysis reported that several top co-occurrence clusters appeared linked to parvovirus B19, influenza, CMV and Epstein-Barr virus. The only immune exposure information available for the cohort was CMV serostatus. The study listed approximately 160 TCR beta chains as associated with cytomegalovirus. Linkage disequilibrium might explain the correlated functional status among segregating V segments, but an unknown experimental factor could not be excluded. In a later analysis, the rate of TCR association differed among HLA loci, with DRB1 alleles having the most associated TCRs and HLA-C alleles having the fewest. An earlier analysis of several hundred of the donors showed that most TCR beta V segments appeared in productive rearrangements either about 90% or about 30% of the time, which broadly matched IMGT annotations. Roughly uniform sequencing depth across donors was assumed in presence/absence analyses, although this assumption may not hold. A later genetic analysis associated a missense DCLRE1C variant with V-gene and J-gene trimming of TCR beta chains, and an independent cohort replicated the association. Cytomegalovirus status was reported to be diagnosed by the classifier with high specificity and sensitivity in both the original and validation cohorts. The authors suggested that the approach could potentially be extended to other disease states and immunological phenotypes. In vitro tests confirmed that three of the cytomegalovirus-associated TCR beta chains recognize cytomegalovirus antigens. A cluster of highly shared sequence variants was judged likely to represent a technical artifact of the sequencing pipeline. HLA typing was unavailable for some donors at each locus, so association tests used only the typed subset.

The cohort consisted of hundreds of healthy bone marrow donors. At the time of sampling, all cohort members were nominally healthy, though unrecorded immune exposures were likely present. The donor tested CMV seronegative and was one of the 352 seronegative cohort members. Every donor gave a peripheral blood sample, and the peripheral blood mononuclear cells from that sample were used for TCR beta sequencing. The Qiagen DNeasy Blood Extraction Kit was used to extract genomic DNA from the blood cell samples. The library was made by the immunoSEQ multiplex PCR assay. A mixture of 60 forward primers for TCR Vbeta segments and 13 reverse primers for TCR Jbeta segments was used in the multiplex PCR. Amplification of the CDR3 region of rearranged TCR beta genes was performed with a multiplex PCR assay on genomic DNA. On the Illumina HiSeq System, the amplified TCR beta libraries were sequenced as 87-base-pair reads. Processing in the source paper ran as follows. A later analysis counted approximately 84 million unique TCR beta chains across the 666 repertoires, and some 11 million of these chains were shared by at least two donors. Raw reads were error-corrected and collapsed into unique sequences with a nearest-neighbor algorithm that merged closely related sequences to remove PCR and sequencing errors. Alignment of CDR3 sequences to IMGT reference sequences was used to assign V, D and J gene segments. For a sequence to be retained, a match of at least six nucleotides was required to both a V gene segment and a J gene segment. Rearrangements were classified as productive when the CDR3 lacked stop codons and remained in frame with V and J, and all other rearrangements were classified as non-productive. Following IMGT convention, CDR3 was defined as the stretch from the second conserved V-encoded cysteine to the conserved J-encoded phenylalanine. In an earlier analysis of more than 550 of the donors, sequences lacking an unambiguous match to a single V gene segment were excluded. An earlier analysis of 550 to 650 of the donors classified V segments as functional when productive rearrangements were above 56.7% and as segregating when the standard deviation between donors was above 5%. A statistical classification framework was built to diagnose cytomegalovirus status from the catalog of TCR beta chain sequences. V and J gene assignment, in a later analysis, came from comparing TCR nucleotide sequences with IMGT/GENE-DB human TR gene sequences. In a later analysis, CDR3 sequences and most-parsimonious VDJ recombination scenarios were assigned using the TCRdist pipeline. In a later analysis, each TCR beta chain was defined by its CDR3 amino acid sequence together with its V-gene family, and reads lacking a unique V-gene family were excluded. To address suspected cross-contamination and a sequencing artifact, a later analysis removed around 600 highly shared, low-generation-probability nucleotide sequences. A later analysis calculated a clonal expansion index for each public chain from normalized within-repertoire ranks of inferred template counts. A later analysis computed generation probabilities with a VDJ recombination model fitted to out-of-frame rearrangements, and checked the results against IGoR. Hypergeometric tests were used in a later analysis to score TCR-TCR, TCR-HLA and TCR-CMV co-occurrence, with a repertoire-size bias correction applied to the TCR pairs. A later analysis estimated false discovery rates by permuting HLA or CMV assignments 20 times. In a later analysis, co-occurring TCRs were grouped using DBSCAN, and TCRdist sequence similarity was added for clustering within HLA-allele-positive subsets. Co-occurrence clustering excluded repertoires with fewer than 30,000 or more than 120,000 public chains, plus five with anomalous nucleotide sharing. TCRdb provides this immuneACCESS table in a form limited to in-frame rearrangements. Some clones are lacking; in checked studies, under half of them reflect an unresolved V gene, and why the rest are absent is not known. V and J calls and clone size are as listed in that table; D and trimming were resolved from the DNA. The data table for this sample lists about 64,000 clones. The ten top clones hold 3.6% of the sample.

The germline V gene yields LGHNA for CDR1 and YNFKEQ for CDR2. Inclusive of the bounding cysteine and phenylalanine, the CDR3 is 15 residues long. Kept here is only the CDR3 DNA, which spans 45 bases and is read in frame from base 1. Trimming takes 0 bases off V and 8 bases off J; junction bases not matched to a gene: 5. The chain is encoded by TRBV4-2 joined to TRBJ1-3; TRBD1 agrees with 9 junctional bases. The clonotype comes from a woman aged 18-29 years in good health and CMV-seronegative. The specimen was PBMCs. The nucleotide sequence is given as TGTGCCAGCAGCCAAGATTCGGGACAGGGACACACCATATATTTT. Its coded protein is CASSQDSGQGHTIYF.